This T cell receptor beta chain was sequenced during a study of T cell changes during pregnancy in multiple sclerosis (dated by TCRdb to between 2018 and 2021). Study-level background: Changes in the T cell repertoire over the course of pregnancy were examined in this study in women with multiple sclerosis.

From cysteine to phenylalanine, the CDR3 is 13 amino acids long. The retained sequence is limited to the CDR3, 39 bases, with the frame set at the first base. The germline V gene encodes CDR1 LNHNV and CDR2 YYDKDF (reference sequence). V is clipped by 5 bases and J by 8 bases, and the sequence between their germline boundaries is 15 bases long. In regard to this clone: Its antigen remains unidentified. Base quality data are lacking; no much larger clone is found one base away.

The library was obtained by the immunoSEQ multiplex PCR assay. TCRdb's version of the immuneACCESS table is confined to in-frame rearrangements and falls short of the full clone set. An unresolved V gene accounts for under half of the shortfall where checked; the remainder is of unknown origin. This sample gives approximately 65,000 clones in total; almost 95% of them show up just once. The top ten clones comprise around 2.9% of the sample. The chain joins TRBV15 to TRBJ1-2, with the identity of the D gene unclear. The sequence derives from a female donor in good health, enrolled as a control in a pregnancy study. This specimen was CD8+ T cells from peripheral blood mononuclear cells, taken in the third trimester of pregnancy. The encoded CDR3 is CATSPRRREGYTF. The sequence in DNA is TGTGCCACCAGCCCCAGGCGACGGGAAGGCTACACCTTC. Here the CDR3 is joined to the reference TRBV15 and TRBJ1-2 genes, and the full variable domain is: DAMVIQNPRYQVTQFGKPVTLSCSQTLNHNVMYWYQQKSSQAPKLLFHYYDKDFNNEADTPDNFQSRRPNTSFCFLDIRSPGLGDTAMYLCATSPRRREGYTFGSGTRLTVV.